These 23 T cell receptor beta chains originate from one sample sequenced in a study of healthy donors' naive CD4 and CD8 T cells. Starting from 500 ng of total RNA, TCR libraries were made with linear amplification. MiXCR, applied by TCRdb to the reads, yields one record per CDR3 protein. The data contain some 190,000 distinct CDR3 sequences, 65% to 75% of them singletons. Sequences were obtained from naive CD4+ and CD8+ T cells sorted from blood, pooled from several donors. The receptor set was obtained from a pool of human donors in good health; the sample pools cells from several healthy donors.

With regard to this clonotype: A junction boundary mismatches the germline segment, possibly from a read error. The CDR3 bases are TGCGCCAGCAGCTTGGTGCCTACACCACCGGGCATTTGGTTTAGGGACAATGAGCAGTTCTTC. Translation: CASSLVPTPPGIWFRDNEQFF. The chain employs TRBV5-6 and TRBJ2-1; D is ambiguous. This CDR3 contains 21 residues. The germline V gene has CDR1 SGHDT and CDR2 YYEEEE.

The rearrangement joins TRBV20-1 to TRBJ2-7; D call uncertain. V lost 0 bases and J 2 bases, leaving 14 bases between the germline ends. This CDR3 has 15 residues. In germline, CDR1 is DFQATT, CDR2 SNEGSKA (reference sequence). The CDR3 nucleotides read TGCAGTGCTAGAGATCCCTCCAAAATGACCTACGAGCAGTACTTC. Protein product: CSARDPSKMTYEQYF.

The chain uses TRBV11-2 and TRBJ1-5, with TRBD1 matching over 7 bases. The CDR3 consists of 15 residues. CDR1 and CDR2 (germline): SGHAT, FQNNGV. Trimming took 1 base from V and 1 from J; bases not matched to a gene: 1. The CDR3: CASSLGGQSNQPQHF. The CDR3 coding sequence is TGTGCCAGCAGCTTAGGGGGACAGAGCAATCAGCCCCAGCATTTT. Complete variable domain (other parts from reference TRBV11-2 and TRBJ1-5): EAGVAQSPRYKIIEKRQSVAFWCNPISGHATLYWYQQILGQGPKLLIQFQNNGVVDDSQLPKDRFSAERLKGVDSTLKIQPAKLEDSAVYLCASSLGGQSNQPQHFGDGTRLSIL.

The chain carries TRBV29-1 and TRBJ2-7; 7 nucleotides line up with TRBD2. Trimming took 3 bases from V and 4 from J; bases not matched to a gene: 6. The germline gives CDR1 SQVTM, CDR2 ANQGSEA. This CDR3 has 13 residues. The CDR3: CSVEPGGRYEQYF. The CDR3 DNA follows: TGCAGCGTTGAGCCCGGCGGGAGATACGAGCAGTACTTC.

The chain has TRBV6-6 and TRBJ1-1; maybe TRBD1 (5 bases). Trimming removed 1 base from V and 7 bases from J, with 16 bases in between. The germline gives CDR1 MNHNY, CDR2 SVGAGI (reference sequence). The CDR3 covers 15 residues. CDR3 DNA sequence: TGTGCCAGCAGTTACTACGCCGGGACCCCGGGTGAAGCTTTCTTT. Residues: CASSYYAGTPGEAFF.

The CDR3 protein is CSVQGLFSEAFF. The CDR3 DNA follows: TGCAGCGTGCAGGGGTTGTTCTCTGAAGCTTTCTTT. The chain joins TRBV29-1 to TRBJ1-1; tentatively, D is TRBD1 (6 bases). CDR3 length: 12 residues. Germline loops: CDR1 SQVTM, CDR2 ANQGSEA. V was cut by 6 bases and J by 6 bases, with 14 bases left in between.

The chain uses TRBV19 and TRBJ2-7, with D perhaps matching TRBD2 (5 bases). Germline-derived CDR1 and CDR2 are LNHDA and SQIVND (reference sequence). Trimming took 5 bases from V and 0 from J, leaving 17 bases between them. This CDR3 region has 16 residues. Here the CDR3 reads CASSLRVTMPSYEQYF. CDR3 sequence (DNA): TGTGCCAGTAGTTTGAGGGTAACCATGCCCTCCTACGAGCAGTACTTC.

This CDR3 is CASSPTGVGWELFF. CDR3 sequence (DNA): TGTGCCAGCAGTCCCACCGGGGTCGGGTGGGAGCTGTTTTTT. This chain links TRBV12-3 or TRBV12-4 with TRBJ2-2; tentative D call: TRBD2 (5 bases). V was shortened by 5 bases and J by 9 bases, with 16 bases between the two germline ends. CDR3 size: 14 residues.

V and J are TRBV30 and TRBJ2-3; D not resolved. With 5 bases removed from V and 0 bases from J, the gap between germline ends came to 9 bases. The CDR3 runs 13 residues. CDR1 is GTSNPN and CDR2 is SVGIG in the germline V gene (reference sequence). The DNA of the CDR3 is TGTGCCTGGGAATGGCCTAGCACAGATACGCAGTATTTT. Translating gives CAWEWPSTDTQYF. The full variable domain, with the rest looked up from reference TRBV30 and TRBJ2-3, is SQTIHQWPATLVQPVGSPLSLECTVEGTSNPNLYWYRQAAGRGLQLLFYSVGIGQISSEVPQNLSASRPQDRQFILSSKKLLLSDSGFYLCAWEWPSTDTQYFGPGTRLTVL.

The CDR3 DNA follows: TGCAGTGCTAGCAAAGCCAGGACCTACGAGCAGTACGTC. Translated, it gives CSASKARTYEQYV. V gene TRBV20-1 combines with J gene TRBJ2-7; D uncertain. V shed 3 bases and J shed 2 bases, with 11 bases lying between them. CDR1 and CDR2 from the germline V gene are DFQATT and SNEGSKA (reference sequence). This CDR3 comprises 13 residues.

The chain recombines TRBV29-1 with TRBJ2-3; TRBD2 matches 14 bases. There are 16 residues in the CDR3. With V trimmed by 3 bases and J by 4 bases, 6 bases remained unmatched. Germline lookup yields CDR1 SQVTM and CDR2 ANQGSEA. CDR3 nucleotide sequence: TGCAGCGTTGAGACTAGCGGGAGGGCCGTGTCAGATACGCAGTATTTT. Translation: CSVETSGRAVSDTQYF.

This clonotype appeared a single time. V gene TRBV29-1 combines with J gene TRBJ2-7; TRBD2 aligns across 10 bases. Germline lookup yields CDR1 SQVTM and CDR2 ANQGSEA. The junction had 5 bases not matched to a gene; V was cut back by 6 bases and J by 6 bases. This CDR3 has 12 amino acids. For the CDR3, the DNA is TGCAGCGTGGCCCCTAGCGGGAGCGAGCAGTACTTC. Its protein product is CSVAPSGSEQYF.

The V and J genes are TRBV14 and TRBJ2-7, with 10 positions matching TRBD1. CDR3 length equals 16 residues. The germline gives CDR1 SGHDN, CDR2 FVKESK. With V trimmed by 1 base and J by 7 bases, 10 bases remained unmatched. CDR3 in DNA: TGTGCCAGCAGCCAAGGACCGGGACAGGGGATGAGAGAGCAGTACGTC. Translating it yields CASSQGPGQGMREQYV.

The chain recombines TRBV19 with TRBJ1-1, with a tentative D call TRBD1 (6 bases). The germline V gene has CDR1 LNHDA and CDR2 SQIVND (reference sequence). Trimming pared 7 bases from V and 0 bases from J, leaving 21 bases between. CDR3 length: 17 residues. The chain's CDR3 is CASTITGGGVMNTEAFF. The CDR3 DNA reads as TGTGCCAGTACTATTACAGGAGGGGGTGTTATGAACACTGAAGCTTTCTTT.

The chain is built from TRBV12-5 and TRBJ1-6; D is ambiguous. Germline V CDR1 and CDR2: LGHNT, FRNRAP. The CDR3 extends over 16 amino acids. DNA of the CDR3: TGTGCCAGCAGTTTAGGCTCCAAAGGCTCCTTCGTAGTCCTCCACTTT. Translating it yields CASSLGSKGSFVVLHF.

The rearrangement joins TRBV6-6 to TRBJ1-1; D unclear. Germline V CDR1 and CDR2: MNHNY, SVGAGI (reference sequence). Deletions cut 6 bases from V and 11 bases from J, with 13 bases between. The CDR3 is 11 amino acids. CDR3 residues: CASSGSGNAFF. DNA for the CDR3: TGTGCCAGCAGCGGCTCGGGTAACGCTTTCTTT.

The chain couples TRBV12-3 or TRBV12-4 to TRBJ1-6; unclear D gene. There are 14 residues in the CDR3. V was trimmed by 6 bases and J by 6 bases, leaving 12 bases between them. CDR3 sequence: CASRVWDVNSPLHF. CDR3 DNA sequence: TGTGCCAGCAGAGTTTGGGATGTTAATTCACCCCTCCACTTT.

V is TRBV11-2 and J is TRBJ2-7; D not certain. Between the trimmed V and J ends, which lost 5 bases and 5 bases, there was a span of 10 bases. The germline V gene encodes CDR1 SGHAT and CDR2 FQNNGV. The CDR3 sequence is 12 residues long. The CDR3 protein is CASSARRDEQYF. CDR3 bases: TGTGCCAGCAGCGCCCGACGGGACGAGCAGTACTTC.

This chain uses TRBV19 with TRBJ1-2, with D unclear. Germline V gene sequence: CDR1 LNHDA, CDR2 SQIVND (reference sequence). The CDR3 is 14 amino acids. Trimming removed 0 bases at V and 8 bases at J, with 13 bases between. CDR3 residues: CASSIEAGHGGYTF. As DNA, the CDR3 is TGTGCCAGTAGTATAGAAGCTGGGCATGGGGGCTACACCTTC.

This rearrangement joins TRBV29-1 to TRBJ2-5; no firm D call. Per germline, CDR1 SQVTM and CDR2 ANQGSEA. V lost 6 bases and J lost 2, with 10 bases in between. The CDR3 length is 12 residues. CDR3 sequence (DNA): TGCAGCGTACAGAATAGTCAAGAGACCCAGTACTTC. Amino acid sequence: CSVQNSQETQYF.

The chain uses TRBV5-6 and TRBJ2-6, with no clear D. The CDR3 sequence is 16 residues long. Trimming took off 5 bases at V and 0 bases at J, with 12 bases between the two ends. CDR1 SGHDT and CDR2 YYEEEE come from the germline V gene. CDR3 sequence: CASRHGTISGANVLTF. In nucleotides, the CDR3 is TGTGCCAGCAGACATGGAACTATCTCTGGGGCCAACGTCCTGACTTTC. Full variable domain (rest looked up from reference TRBV5-6 and TRBJ2-6): DAGVTQSPTHLIKTRGQQVTLRCSPKSGHDTVSWYQQALGQGPQFIFQYYEEEERQRGNFPDRFSGHQFPNYSSELNVNALLLGDSALYLCASRHGTISGANVLTFGAGSRLTVL.

The V call is TRBV18, the J call TRBJ1-3; D remains ambiguous. Between the trimmed V and J ends, which lost 6 bases and 3 bases, there was a span of 24 bases. Germline lookup yields CDR1 KGHSH and CDR2 LQKENI. The CDR3 covers 18 residues. The CDR3 region is CASSPVWLGVRIGNTIYF. The CDR3 DNA reads as TGTGCCAGCTCCCCGGTGTGGCTGGGCGTGAGGATTGGAAACACCATATATTTT. Filled out from reference TRBV18 and TRBJ1-3, the complete variable domain reads NAGVMQNPRHLVRRRGQEARLRCSPMKGHSHVYWYRQLPEEGLKFMVYLQKENIIDESGMPKERFSAEFPKEGPSILRIQQVVRGDSAAYFCASSPVWLGVRIGNTIYFGEGSWLTVV.

The chain has TRBV6-5 and TRBJ1-1, with a possible D match to TRBD1 (5 bases). This CDR3 spans 16 amino acids. V was trimmed by 5 bases and J by 2 bases, leaving 18 bases between them. CDR1 and CDR2 (germline): MNHEY, SVGAGI. In DNA form, the CDR3 reads TGTGCCAGCAGTGACAGTTCACCGATCGTAAACACTGAAGCTTTCTTT. It codes for CASSDSSPIVNTEAFF.